These 16 T cell receptor beta chains were all obtained from the same sample, sequenced in a study of blood T cell repertoires in COVID-19. Data came from immunoSEQ multiplex PCR; TCRdb stores just in-frame clones and leaves some out. This repertoire shows about 240,000 clones, roughly 80% found once; its top ten account for less than 4%. The sequencing sample was made of PBMCs or T cells enriched from blood (not recorded which). These receptor sequences come from a middle-aged woman who had been exposed to COVID-19.

The chain employs TRBV28 and TRBJ2-3, with 12 bases fitting TRBD1. Germline CDR1 and CDR2: MDHEN and SYDVKM. The CDR3 covers 15 residues. J was trimmed by 6 bases and V by 4 bases; bases with no gene match: 5. The CDR3 spells CASSSGQGAGDTQYF. The CDR3 DNA follows: TGTGCCAGCAGTTCGGGACAGGGGGCTGGCGATACGCAGTATTTT.

The chain couples TRBV7-6 to TRBJ2-5; no reliable D call. There are 11 residues in the CDR3. Germline V gene lookup returns CDR1 SGHVS and CDR2 FNYEAQ. The germline V and J ends were trimmed by 6 bases and 5 bases, with 7 bases remaining between them. Here the CDR3 DNA reads TGTGCCAGCAGTTCAATGGAGACCCAGTACTTC. Its protein product is CASSSMETQYF.

V gene TRBV28 combines with J gene TRBJ2-7; D is possibly TRBD2 (6 bases). This CDR3 is built from 14 residues. The V gene lost 7 bases and the J gene lost 1 base, with 14 bases spanning the gap. Per the germline V gene, CDR1 is MDHEN and CDR2 is SYDVKM. CDR3 sequence (DNA): TGTGCCAGCAAAATGGGAGGCGGATCCTACGAGCAGTACTTC. As protein: CASKMGGGSYEQYF.

This CDR3 reads CASSPSTGGNTEAFF. The CDR3 nucleotides are TGTGCCAGTAGTCCCTCGACAGGGGGGAACACTGAAGCTTTCTTT. This sequence joins TRBV19 and TRBJ1-1; TRBD1 matches at 9 bases. CDR3 length: 15 residues. Germline CDR1 is LNHDA and CDR2 is SQIVND (reference sequence). The V segment lost 5 bases and the J segment 1 base; nucleotides outside the gene matches: 5.

DNA for the CDR3: TGTGCCAGCAGTCGGAGCTCCTACGAGCAGTACTTC. This encodes CASSRSSYEQYF. This chain links TRBV25-1 with TRBJ2-7; D call uncertain. Germline-derived CDR1 and CDR2 are MGHDK and SYGVNS. This CDR3 contains 12 residues. V lost 5 bases to trimming and J lost 0 bases, with 5 bases between them.

V and J are TRBV29-1 and TRBJ1-1; maybe TRBD1 (6 bases). This CDR3 is 15 amino acids long. Germline V CDR1 and CDR2: SQVTM, ANQGSEA. V was pared by 1 base and J by 10 bases, with 22 bases between. The CDR3 protein is CSVEAPDDRKLRAFF. As DNA, the CDR3 is TGCAGCGTTGAAGCCCCAGATGACAGGAAACTACGAGCTTTCTTT.

This clone was seen only a few times. This chain uses TRBV4-3 with TRBJ1-6, with 7 bases matching TRBD1. The germline V gene has CDR1 LGHNA and CDR2 YSLEER. Trimming at V came to 0 bases and at J to 7 bases, leaving 3 bases not matched to a gene. The CDR3 loop spans 15 amino acids. For the CDR3, the DNA is TGCGCCAGCAGCCAAGATCCCAGGGGGAATTCACCCCTCCACTTT. This translates into CASSQDPRGNSPLHF.

The rearrangement joins TRBV7-9 to TRBJ2-3, with D hard to call. With 3 bases removed from V and 3 bases from J, the gap between germline ends came to 7 bases. The CDR3 length is 13 residues. Germline assignment: CDR1 SEHNR and CDR2 FQNEAQ (reference sequence). DNA for the CDR3: TGTGCCAGCAGCTTCCCTATAACAGATACGCAGTATTTT. Its translation is CASSFPITDTQYF.

A few counts support this clone. This chain joins TRBV9 and TRBJ1-5, with a tentative D call TRBD1 (5 bases). Germline V gene sequence: CDR1 SGDLS, CDR2 YYNGEE. The V gene lost 3 bases and the J gene lost 1 base, with 14 bases spanning the gap. The CDR3 extends over 16 amino acids. CDR3 DNA: TGTGCCAGCAGCGCAGAAGGGGCCCTAAGCAATCAGCCCCAGCATTTT. Translation gives CASSAEGALSNQPQHF.

The chain has TRBV10-2 and TRBJ2-7, with D perhaps TRBD2 (5 bases). V lost 6 bases and J lost 3, with 24 bases in between. The length of the CDR3 is 17 residues. Germline CDR1 reads WSHSY; CDR2 reads SAAADI. In DNA form, the CDR3 reads TGCGCCAGCAGCCCCCGTACCGCGCTTATGGGGAGCTACGAGCAGTACTTC. As protein: CASSPRTALMGSYEQYF.

The genes are TRBV27 and TRBJ2-7; TRBD1 is a possible D gene (5 bases). The CDR3 spans 15 residues. The V gene lost 6 bases and the J gene lost 3 bases, with 18 bases spanning the gap. CDR1 is MNHEY, CDR2 SMNVEV, per germline (reference sequence). The CDR3 region has the DNA TGTGCCAGCAGCCCTCACAGGACCACCCTCTACGAGCAGTACTTC. Translating it yields CASSPHRTTLYEQYF.

This clone was counted a few times. This chain uses TRBV5-1 with TRBJ1-6; D ambiguous. V gave up 4 bases and J gave up 9 bases, with 32 bases separating them. Germline-derived CDR1 and CDR2 are SGHRS and YFSETQ. The CDR3 is 20 residues long. The CDR3 region has the DNA TGCGCCAGCAGCGCCCGGCTGGTCAATAACCGCTACCTAGGAGGTTCACCCCTCCACTTT. It is translated as CASSARLVNNRYLGGSPLHF.

This clone was counted a single time. CDR3 loop: CASRTPGFNEQFF. The CDR3, as DNA: TGTGCCAGCAGAACCCCGGGGTTCAATGAGCAGTTCTTC. V and J are TRBV7-2 and TRBJ2-1; D possibly corresponds to TRBD2 (5 bases). Between the trimmed V and J ends, which lost 6 bases and 6 bases, there was a span of 12 bases. The germline V gene has CDR1 SGHTA and CDR2 FQGNSA. The CDR3 runs to 13 residues. Combining the CDR3 with reference TRBV7-2 and TRBJ2-1 gives the whole variable domain GAGVSQSPSNKVTEKGKDVELRCDPISGHTALYWYRQSLGQGLEFLIYFQGNSAPDKSGLPSDRFSAERTGGSVSTLTIQRTQQEDSAVYLCASRTPGFNEQFFGPGTRLTVL.

The V and J genes are TRBV6-5 and TRBJ1-1; D perhaps matches TRBD1 (5 bases). The germline CDR1 and CDR2 sequences are MNHEY and SVGAGI. The V and J ends lost 4 bases and 5 bases respectively, with 14 bases between them. This CDR3 has 14 residues. The CDR3: CASSWEGMGTEAFF. The CDR3 DNA is TGTGCCAGCAGTTGGGAGGGGATGGGTACTGAAGCTTTCTTT.

The chain couples TRBV27 to TRBJ1-5; D uncertain. V was trimmed by 5 bases and J by 5 bases, leaving 16 bases between them. This CDR3 spans 15 amino acids. Germline loops: CDR1 MNHEY, CDR2 SMNVEV (reference sequence). The CDR3 bases are TGTGCCAGCAGTCGGGCCGGCGGGCATGATCAGCCCCAGCATTTT. Its protein is CASSRAGGHDQPQHF.

The V gene is TRBV28, the J gene TRBJ1-1, with TRBD1 matching over 7 bases. The CDR3 runs 14 residues. Germline-derived CDR1 and CDR2 are MDHEN and SYDVKM. V shed 4 bases, J shed 3 bases, and the junction held 5 bases outside the gene matches. CDR3 sequence: CASSSPDRDTEAFF. The CDR3 nucleotides are TGTGCCAGCAGTTCCCCCGACAGGGACACTGAAGCTTTCTTT.